The TCR beta chain described here comes from a study of Ad26.COV2.S vaccination and SARS-CoV-2 variants. Study findings and constraints: The TCR breadth and depth analyses may have produced an underestimate of total T cell responses.

Produced via immunoSEQ multiplex PCR; TCRdb's table is partial and in-frame only. This sample has approximately 340,000 clones, with around 92% found just once. Regarding this clone: Its antigen is currently unknown.

V shed 11 bases and J shed 0 bases, with 29 bases lying between them. Germline V gene sequence: CDR1 MGHRA, CDR2 YSYEKL. The CDR3 is 20 amino acids. The rearrangement uses TRBV4-1 and TRBJ2-6; D may be TRBD1 (6 bases). Sequencing used peripheral blood, obtained after recovery from COVID-19. This TCR was recovered from a human donor who had recovered from COVID-19. CDR3 sequence reads: CASHETRGHRRFSGANVLTF. CDR3 nucleotide sequence: TGCGCCTCACACGAAACCCGGGGACATAGAAGGTTCTCTGGGGCCAACGTCCTGACTTTC.